This T cell receptor (beta chain) was profiled in a study of blood T cell repertoires in COVID-19. Sequencing was performed with immunoSEQ multiplex PCR; in TCRdb, only in-frame clones are kept and a portion is missing. Counted here are fewer than 300,000 clones, 65% to 90% occurring once; the ten biggest clones make up more than 4.5%. The V end lost 5 bases, the J end lost 7 bases, and 14 bases lay between the germline ends. The CDR3 loop spans 13 amino acids. The chain joins TRBV12-3 or TRBV12-4 to TRBJ1-2; D is possibly TRBD1 (6 bases). The origin of this receptor is a man aged 45-60 years with active or convalescent COVID-19. Sequenced sample: peripheral blood. The CDR3 sequence is CASSPRGARGYTF. CDR3 in DNA: TGTGCCAGCAGTCCCCGGGGGGCTCGTGGCTACACCTTC.